The 9 T cell receptor beta chains in this list originate from one sample, sequenced in a study of cytomegalovirus exposure and HLA in healthy donors. With 60 Vbeta and 13 Jbeta primers, the PCR was carried out. The table came from immunoSEQ multiplex PCR; TCRdb's copy has only in-frame clones and leaves some out. Among around 120,000 clones listed, almost 85% were seen once. Material for sequencing was PBMCs. The receptor set was obtained from a boy aged 2 to 10 in good health and CMV-seronegative.

This clone was recorded only once. Distinct nucleotide sequences in the sample also encode this CDR3. The chain recombines TRBV27 with TRBJ1-2, with 9 bases lining up with TRBD1. The CDR3 spans 14 residues. Per germline, CDR1 MNHEY and CDR2 SMNVEV (reference sequence). Unmatched junction bases numbered 8, after V lost 8 bases and J lost 4 bases. CDR3 protein: CASRGQGEGYGYTF. Written as DNA, the CDR3 is TGTGCCAGCCGGGGACAGGGAGAGGGCTATGGCTACACCTTC.

The table lists this clone with a count of one. The J gene is TRBJ1-2, the V gene TRBV7-9; 7 bases agree with TRBD1. The CDR3 contains 16 residues. Germline CDR1 reads SEHNR; CDR2 reads FQNEAQ (reference sequence). V shed 4 bases and J 8 bases; nucleotides not matched to a gene: 16. The CDR3 here is CASSSTATGVGGGYTF. DNA of the CDR3: TGTGCCAGCAGCTCCACCGCCACAGGGGTCGGAGGAGGCTACACCTTC.

V is TRBV11-3 and J is TRBJ2-3; 10 bases line up with TRBD1. Unmatched junction bases numbered 13, after V lost 5 bases and J lost 2 bases. The CDR3 has 18 amino acids. The germline CDR1 and CDR2 sequences are SGHNT and YENEEA. CDR3 nucleotides: TGTGCCAGCAGCAAAACAAAGACGACAGGGGGCTTCACAGATACGCAGTATTTT. The encoded protein is CASSKTKTTGGFTDTQYF.

The gene calls are TRBV19 and TRBJ1-2, with a tentative D call TRBD1 (5 bases). Germline CDR1 is LNHDA and CDR2 is SQIVND (reference sequence). The CDR3 contains 13 residues. V lost 3 bases to trimming and J lost 7 bases, with 12 bases between them. The DNA for the CDR3 is TGTGCCAGTAGTATCCCCGGAAGGGGTGGCTACACCTTC. Translation: CASSIPGRGGYTF.

This chain connects TRBV11-3 to TRBJ2-1; D is possibly TRBD2 (6 bases). V was shortened by 1 base and J by 2 bases, with 15 bases between the two germline ends. The CDR3 has 17 amino acids. Germline V gene data show CDR1 as SGHNT and CDR2 as YENEEA. CDR3 sequence reads: CASSLGRWGVAYNEQFF. The CDR3 DNA is TGTGCCAGCAGCTTAGGGAGGTGGGGGGTTGCCTACAATGAGCAGTTCTTC.

This clone has only one observation. Other DNA sequences in the same sample also yield this CDR3. The chain recombines TRBV19 with TRBJ1-5; D gene unclear. V gave up 7 bases and J gave up 8 bases, with 18 bases separating them. Germline CDR1 LNHDA, CDR2 SQIVND (reference sequence). This CDR3 is built from 14 residues. CDR3 DNA sequence: TGTGCCAGTAAGGGTCCCGGGGTGGTGGAGCCCCAGCATTTT. Protein product: CASKGPGVVEPQHF.

The chain couples TRBV2 to TRBJ1-1; tentative D call: TRBD1 (6 bases). V lost 6 bases to trimming and J lost 0 bases, with 8 bases between them. This CDR3 region has 13 residues. Germline CDR1 reads SNHLY; CDR2 reads FYNNEI. Here the CDR3 reads CASRQGLNTEAFF. For the CDR3, the DNA is TGTGCCAGCAGGCAGGGGTTGAACACTGAAGCTTTCTTT.

The chain is built from TRBV7-9 and TRBJ1-2; possibly TRBD1 for D (5 bases). The CDR3 consists of 15 residues. Germline V gene lookup returns CDR1 SEHNR and CDR2 FQNEAQ (reference sequence). Trimming stripped 5 bases from V and 8 bases from J, with 21 bases between. CDR3 nucleotides: TGTGCCAGCAGCCCCACCCAAGGCAGGGACTGGGGCTACACCTTC. This sequence encodes CASSPTQGRDWGYTF.

J is TRBJ2-5 and V is TRBV19; 10 bases are shared with TRBD2. With V trimmed by 2 bases and J by 5 bases, 8 bases remained unmatched. The CDR3 is 16 residues long. Germline CDR1 LNHDA, CDR2 SQIVND (reference sequence). This chain's CDR3 is CASSIWLAGEEETQYF. The CDR3 nucleotides read TGTGCCAGTAGTATATGGCTAGCGGGGGAGGAGGAGACCCAGTACTTC.